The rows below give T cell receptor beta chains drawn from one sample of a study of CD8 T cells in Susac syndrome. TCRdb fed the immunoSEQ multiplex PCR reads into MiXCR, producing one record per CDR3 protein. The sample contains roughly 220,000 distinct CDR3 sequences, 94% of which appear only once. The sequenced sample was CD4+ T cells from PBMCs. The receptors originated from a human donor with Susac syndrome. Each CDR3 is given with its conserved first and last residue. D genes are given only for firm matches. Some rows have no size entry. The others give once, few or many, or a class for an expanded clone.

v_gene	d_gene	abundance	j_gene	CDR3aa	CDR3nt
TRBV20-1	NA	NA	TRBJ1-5	CSARVSTGGNQPQHF	TGCAGTGCTAGAGTTTCGACAGGTGGGAATCAGCCCCAGCATTTT
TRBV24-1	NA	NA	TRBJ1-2	CATSGRGGYTF	TGTGCCACCAGTGGTAGAGGAGGCTACACCTTC
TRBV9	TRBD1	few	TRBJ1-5	CASSVGQGYQPQHF	TGTGCCAGCAGCGTCGGACAGGGCTATCAGCCCCAGCATTTT
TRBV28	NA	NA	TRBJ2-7	CASTPGLESYEQYF	TGTGCCAGCACCCCTGGCTTAGAGTCCTACGAGCAGTACTTC
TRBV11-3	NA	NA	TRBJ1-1	CASSLDKGGTEAFF	TGTGCCAGCAGCTTAGACAAGGGAGGCACTGAAGCTTTCTTT
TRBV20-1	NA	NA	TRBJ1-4	CSARGTSRAEGEKLFF	TGCAGTGCTAGAGGGACATCGCGGGCTGAAGGGGAAAAACTGTTTTTT
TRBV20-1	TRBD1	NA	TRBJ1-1	CSARDPVGQGRAFF	TGCAGTGCTAGAGATCCCGTGGGACAGGGTAGAGCTTTCTTT
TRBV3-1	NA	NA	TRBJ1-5	CASSQDFAGHQPQHF	TGTGCCAGCAGCCAAGATTTCGCAGGCCATCAGCCCCAGCATTTT
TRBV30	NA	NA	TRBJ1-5	CAWSTTQETIYSNQPQHF	TGTGCCTGGAGTACAACCCAGGAAACAATCTATAGCAATCAGCCCCAGCATTTT
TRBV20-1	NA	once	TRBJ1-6	CSGGEYNSPLHF	TGCAGTGGCGGGGAGTATAATTCACCCCTCCACTTT
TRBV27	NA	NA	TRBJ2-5	CASSTILQETQYF	TGTGCCAGCAGTACGATCCTCCAAGAGACCCAGTACTTC
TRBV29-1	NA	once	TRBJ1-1	CSPTRGVGAEAFF	TGCAGCCCTACCCGGGGGGTCGGCGCTGAAGCTTTCTTT
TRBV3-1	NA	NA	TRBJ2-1	CASSDPQGSSYNEQFF	TGTGCCAGCAGTGATCCTCAGGGGAGCTCCTACAATGAGCAGTTCTTC
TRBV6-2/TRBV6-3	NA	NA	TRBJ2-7	CASSGLDGEQYF	TGTGCCAGCAGTGGCTTAGACGGCGAGCAGTACTTC
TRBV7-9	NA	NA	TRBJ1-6	CASSSTGQNSPLHF	TGTGCCAGCAGCTCGACAGGTCAGAATTCACCCCTCCACTTT
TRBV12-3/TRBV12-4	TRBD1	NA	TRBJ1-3	CASTPGQEVGWRNTIYF	TGTGCCAGCACCCCGGGACAGGAGGTCGGTTGGAGAAACACCATATATTTT
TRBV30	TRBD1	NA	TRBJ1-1	CAWSAGQGDAEAFF	TGTGCCTGGAGTGCCGGACAGGGGGACGCTGAAGCTTTCTTT
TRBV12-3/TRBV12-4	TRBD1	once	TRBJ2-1	CASSGQGNNEQFF	TGTGCCAGCAGTGGACAGGGAAACAATGAGCAGTTCTTC
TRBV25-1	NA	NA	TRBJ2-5	CASSEGETQYF	TGTGCCAGCAGTGAAGGGGAGACCCAGTACTTC
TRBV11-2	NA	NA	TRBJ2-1	CASSPMYQGSSYNEQFF	TGTGCCAGCAGCCCCATGTACCAGGGGTCTTCCTACAATGAGCAGTTCTTC
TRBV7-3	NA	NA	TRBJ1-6	CASSSPGPASPLHF	TGTGCCAGCAGCAGCCCAGGCCCCGCTTCACCCCTCCACTTT
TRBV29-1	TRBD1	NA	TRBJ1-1	CSVEDSRRGPEAFF	TGCAGCGTTGAAGATTCTAGAAGGGGGCCTGAAGCTTTCTTT
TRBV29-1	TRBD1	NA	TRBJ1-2	CSADAGTGDYGYTF	TGCAGCGCCGATGCCGGGACAGGGGACTATGGCTACACCTTC
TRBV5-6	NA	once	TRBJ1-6	CASSLIVRDSPLHF	TGTGCCAGCAGCTTGATCGTCAGGGATTCACCCCTCCACTTT
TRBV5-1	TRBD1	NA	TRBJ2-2	CASSPDRSTGELFF	TGCGCCAGCAGCCCGGACAGGTCCACCGGGGAGCTGTTTTTT
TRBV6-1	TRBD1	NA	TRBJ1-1	CASRRRLQGAWVTEAFF	TGTGCCAGCAGACGTCGGCTACAGGGGGCTTGGGTCACTGAAGCTTTCTTT